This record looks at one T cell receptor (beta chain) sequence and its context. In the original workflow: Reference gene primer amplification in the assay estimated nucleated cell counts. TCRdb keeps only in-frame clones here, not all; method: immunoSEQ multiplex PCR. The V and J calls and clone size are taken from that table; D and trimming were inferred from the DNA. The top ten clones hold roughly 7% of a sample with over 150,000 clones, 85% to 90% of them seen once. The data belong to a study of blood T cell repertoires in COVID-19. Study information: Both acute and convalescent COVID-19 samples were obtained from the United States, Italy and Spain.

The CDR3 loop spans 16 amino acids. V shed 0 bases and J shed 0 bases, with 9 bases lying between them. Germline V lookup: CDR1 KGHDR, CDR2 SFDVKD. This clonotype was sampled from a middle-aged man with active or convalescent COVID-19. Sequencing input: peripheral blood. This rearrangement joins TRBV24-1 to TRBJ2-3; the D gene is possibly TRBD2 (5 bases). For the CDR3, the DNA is TGTGCCACCAGTGATTTGACCGGGAAGAGCACAGATACGCAGTATTTT. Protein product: CATSDLTGKSTDTQYF.